The clone carrying this T cell receptor (beta chain) is a singleton in its sample. The TCR-sequenced patients were a few responders to pembrolizumab. The data were produced by immunoSEQ multiplex PCR, yet TCRdb's version contains in-frame clones alone and is incomplete. The table includes 45,000 to 55,000 clones, roughly 80% detected once. The data were obtained in a study of PD-1 blockade in mismatch repair-deficient tumors. The CDR3 runs to 16 residues. Trimming shortened V by 2 bases and J by 5 bases, and 18 bases separated the two germline ends. CDR1 and CDR2 (germline): SGHVS, FNYEAQ. Sample: peripheral blood, taken about 20 weeks after starting pembrolizumab. This rearrangement joins TRBV7-6 to TRBJ1-1; a possible D gene is TRBD1 (5 bases). The origin of this receptor is an adult with mismatch repair-deficient cancer. CDR3 protein: CASSLIGVGTGTEAFF. The CDR3 DNA sequence: TGTGCCAGCAGCTTAATCGGGGTGGGGACGGGGACTGAAGCTTTCTTT.